Listed below are T cell receptor beta chains from one sample, sequenced in a study of T-cell memory formation after mild COVID-19. TCRdb re-analysed the 5' RACE reads in MiXCR, keeping a single row per CDR3 protein. The table includes about 360,000 distinct CDR3 sequences, over 10% detected once. The specimen sequenced was PBMCs or a T cell subset sorted from them (not recorded which). These receptors came from a man in his late teens or twenties who had mild COVID-19 (a few samples of this study predate the infection). Cell type and time point are not known. CDR3s include the opening cysteine and the closing phenylalanine or tryptophan. The D gene is left open where the match is weak. The size of a clone is reported for some rows only, either as once, few or many, or as a class for expanded clones.

v_gene	j_gene	d_gene	abundance	CDR3aa	CDR3nt
TRBV12-3/TRBV12-4	TRBJ1-2	NA	few	CAIRLSYGYTF	TGTGCCATCAGACTATCCTATGGCTACACCTTC
TRBV12-3/TRBV12-4	TRBJ2-1	NA	NA	CASSPDGGRNEQFF	TGTGCCAGCAGCCCCGATGGGGGCCGCAATGAGCAGTTCTTC
TRBV2	TRBJ2-2	NA	NA	CASSEVIAGELFF	TGTGCCAGCAGTGAAGTCATAGCCGGGGAGCTGTTTTTT
TRBV21-1	TRBJ1-1	NA	NA	CAGNRGPTAEAFF	TGTGCCGGAAACAGGGGGCCGACGGCTGAAGCTTTCTTT
TRBV9	TRBJ2-7	NA	many	CASSVTEGYEQYF	TGTGCCAGCAGCGTGACCGAAGGATACGAGCAGTACTTC
TRBV4-3	TRBJ1-2	NA	NA	CASSQDSAGPNYGYTF	TGCGCCAGCAGCCAAGATTCGGCAGGGCCAAACTATGGCTACACCTTC
TRBV6-5	TRBJ1-6	NA	many	CASSYSASWGGSPLHF	TGTGCCAGCAGTTACTCGGCCAGCTGGGGTGGTTCACCCCTCCACTTT
TRBV2	TRBJ1-2	NA	many	CASSENNYGYTF	TGTGCCAGCAGTGAAAATAACTATGGCTACACCTTC
TRBV27	TRBJ1-5	NA	few	CASSFSGEKPQHF	TGTGCCAGCAGTTTCTCCGGGGAAAAGCCCCAGCATTTT
TRBV20-1	TRBJ1-6	TRBD1	many	CSARKDRESPLHF	TGCAGTGCTAGAAAGGACAGGGAATCACCCCTCCACTTT
TRBV5-1	TRBJ2-7	TRBD2	NA	CASSSGLAGMYEQYF	TGCGCCAGCAGCTCCGGACTAGCGGGAATGTACGAGCAGTACTTC
TRBV3-1	TRBJ2-5	NA	NA	CASSQVLDSQETQYF	TGTGCCAGCAGCCAAGTTCTTGACTCACAAGAGACCCAGTACTTC
TRBV5-1	TRBJ2-3	NA	many	CASSLRVGGPTDTQYF	TGCGCCAGCAGCTTGAGGGTGGGGGGGCCCACAGATACGCAGTATTTT
TRBV10-2	TRBJ1-5	NA	few	CASSRQTPTPQHF	TGCGCCAGCTCCCGACAGACCCCCACGCCCCAGCATTTT
TRBV6-5	TRBJ2-3	TRBD2	many	CASSRLAGGTDTQYF	TGTGCCAGCAGTAGACTAGCGGGGGGCACAGATACGCAGTATTTT
TRBV6-5	TRBJ2-1	TRBD1	NA	CASSPLGQGHNEQFF	TGTGCCAGCAGCCCTTTGGGACAGGGCCACAATGAGCAGTTCTTC
TRBV5-1	TRBJ2-7	TRBD1	many	CASSLGDRGSYEQYF	TGCGCCAGCAGCTTGGGAGACAGGGGGTCCTACGAGCAGTACTTC
TRBV7-9	TRBJ2-1	NA	NA	CASSPGLYPYNEQFF	TGTGCCAGCAGCCCGGGACTTTATCCCTACAATGAGCAGTTCTTC
TRBV7-9	TRBJ2-3	NA	few	CASSLGPGPVF	TGTGCCAGCAGCTTAGGACCTGGGCCGGTTTTT
TRBV19	TRBJ1-2	TRBD1	NA	CASSADRGGYGYTF	TGTGCCAGTAGTGCAGACAGGGGTGGCTATGGCTACACCTTC
TRBV5-1	TRBJ2-7	TRBD2	many	CASSSPGLAGKEQYF	TGCGCCAGCAGTTCTCCGGGACTAGCGGGGAAAGAGCAGTACTTC
TRBV7-9	TRBJ1-2	NA	NA	CASSLEPLYGYTF	TGTGCCAGCAGCTTGGAGCCCCTCTATGGCTACACCTTC
TRBV6-5	TRBJ1-5	NA	few	CASWAESSGNQPQHF	TGTGCCAGCTGGGCAGAATCCTCGGGCAATCAGCCCCAGCATTTT
TRBV7-2	TRBJ1-5	NA	NA	CASSSEADQPQHF	TGTGCCAGCAGCAGCGAAGCCGATCAGCCCCAGCATTTT
TRBV7-2	TRBJ2-7	TRBD1	few	CASSVTGGSYEQYF	TGTGCCAGCAGCGTAACAGGGGGGTCCTACGAGCAGTACTTC
TRBV20-1	TRBJ1-2	NA	NA	CSASVTGYGYTF	TGCAGTGCTTCGGTGACGGGCTATGGCTACACCTTC
TRBV28	TRBJ2-7	TRBD1	few	CASSWTGSRYEQYF	TGTGCCAGCAGTTGGACAGGGAGCAGGTACGAGCAGTACTTC
TRBV11-3	TRBJ2-2	TRBD1	few	CASSSFGSGTGLDGELFF	TGTGCCAGCAGCTCTTTCGGATCCGGGACAGGGTTAGACGGGGAGCTGTTTTTT
TRBV5-1	TRBJ2-3	NA	few	CASSPGASTDTQYF	TGCGCCAGCAGCCCAGGGGCCAGCACAGATACGCAGTATTTT
TRBV2	TRBJ2-1	NA	few	CASRLNEQFF	TGTGCCAGCAGGCTCAATGAGCAGTTCTTC
TRBV6-2/TRBV6-3	TRBJ2-6	TRBD1	NA	CASTTTGQGTISGANVLTF	TGTGCCAGCACCACAACGGGACAGGGGACTATCTCTGGGGCCAACGTCCTGACTTTC
TRBV7-9	TRBJ1-1	NA	many	CASSPQGSEAFF	TGTGCCAGCAGCCCACAGGGCTCTGAAGCTTTCTTT
TRBV4-3	TRBJ2-1	TRBD2	few	CASSHLAGGPYNEQFF	TGCGCCAGCAGCCATTTAGCGGGGGGGCCCTACAATGAGCAGTTCTTC
TRBV20-1	TRBJ1-4	TRBD1	NA	CSATRQGDEKLFF	TGCAGTGCTACTAGACAGGGTGATGAAAAACTGTTTTTT
TRBV7-2	TRBJ2-3	NA	few	CASQSQSKGDTQYF	TGTGCCAGCCAGTCCCAATCAAAGGGAGATACGCAGTATTTT
TRBV9	TRBJ1-1	TRBD1	NA	CASSVEGARGNTEAFF	TGTGCCAGCAGCGTAGAGGGGGCGAGAGGAAACACTGAAGCTTTCTTT
TRBV5-1	TRBJ2-7	NA	many	CASSLGPVASYEQYF	TGCGCCAGCAGCTTGGGTCCAGTCGCCTCCTACGAGCAGTACTTC
TRBV9	TRBJ2-1	TRBD1	NA	CASSKQTGAGVNEQFF	TGTGCAAGCAGCAAACAGACAGGGGCAGGCGTCAATGAGCAGTTCTTC
TRBV11-2	TRBJ2-3	TRBD2	NA	CASSPALAGGRRDTQYF	TGTGCCAGCAGCCCCGCTCTCGCGGGGGGACGCCGCGATACGCAGTATTTT
TRBV9	TRBJ1-1	NA	few	CASSVVARNTEAFF	TGTGCCAGCAGCGTAGTTGCCAGAAACACTGAAGCTTTCTTT
TRBV7-9	TRBJ2-3	NA	few	CASSPGRESGTQYF	TGTGCCAGCAGCCCGGGACGAGAATCCGGTACGCAGTATTTT
TRBV9	TRBJ2-2	NA	NA	CASNPYTDNTGELFF	TGTGCCAGCAACCCCTACACGGATAACACCGGGGAGCTGTTTTTT
TRBV7-2	TRBJ1-2	NA	NA	CASSERRDLSSYGYTF	TGTGCCAGCAGCGAGAGAAGGGACCTTTCCTCCTATGGCTACACCTTC
TRBV28	TRBJ2-3	NA	NA	CASTVQPYTDTQYF	TGTGCCAGTACAGTCCAGCCTTACACAGATACGCAGTATTTT
TRBV18	TRBJ2-7	TRBD1	NA	CASSPPRWTGGSGQYF	TGTGCCAGCTCACCCCCTCGCTGGACAGGGGGATCTGGGCAGTACTTC